Listed below are T cell receptor beta chains from one sample, sequenced in a study of blood T cell repertoires in COVID-19. The assay was immunoSEQ multiplex PCR, and TCRdb's table has in-frame clones only and misses some. The sample contains 70,000 to 75,000 clones, approximately 88% of which appear only once. Sequencing was performed on peripheral blood. The receptor set was obtained from a human donor in a cohort sampled during active COVID-19. Each CDR3 is given with its conserved first and last residue. Fields, in order: D gene, J gene, V gene, clone size, CDR3 DNA, CDR3 protein. The D gene is left open where the match is weak. Where a row states a size, it is once, few, many or the class of an expanded clone; other rows omit it.

NA,TRBJ1-5,TRBV28,NA,TGTGCCAGCAGTACGACAGAAGGTCGTGGCAATCAGCCCCAGCATTTT,CASSTTEGRGNQPQHF
NA,TRBJ1-5,TRBV30,NA,TGTGCCTGGAGTGGACAGGACAATCAGCCCCAGCATTTT,CAWSGQDNQPQHF
NA,TRBJ2-2,TRBV7-6,NA,TGTGCCAGCAGCGACCGGGTCCTAAGAAACGGGGAGCTGTTTTTT,CASSDRVLRNGELFF
TRBD1,TRBJ2-5,TRBV19,NA,TGTGCCCCCATCCAGGGACAGGGGTCAGGTGCCAAGTTAGTCGAGACCCAGTACTTC,CAPIQGQGSGAKLVETQYF
TRBD2,TRBJ2-3,TRBV7-9,NA,TGTGCCAGCAGACTGGGCGCGGGAGAAGGAGATACGCAGTATTTT,CASRLGAGEGDTQYF
TRBD1,TRBJ2-7,TRBV6-5,NA,TGTGCCAGCAGAACCGGGACAGGGGGCAACGAGCAGTACTTC,CASRTGTGGNEQYF
TRBD1,TRBJ1-5,TRBV7-9,NA,TGTGCCATTCAAACGGGACAGGGGGCCCAGCATTTT,CAIQTGQGAQHF
NA,TRBJ1-5,TRBV5-5,NA,TGTGCCAGCAGCTTGGGACATACCAATCAGCCCCAGCATTTT,CASSLGHTNQPQHF
NA,TRBJ2-5,TRBV5-1,NA,TGCGCCAGCAGCTTGGACAGGGACGGGACCCAGTACTTC,CASSLDRDGTQYF
NA,TRBJ2-3,TRBV12-3/TRBV12-4,NA,TGTGCCAGCAGGAGGGATACGCAGTATTTT,CASRRDTQYF
TRBD2,TRBJ2-5,TRBV25-1,NA,TGTGCCAGCAGTGGCTCTAGCGGGGGGGGAGAGACCCAGTACTTC,CASSGSSGGGETQYF
TRBD2,TRBJ2-7,TRBV7-2,few,TGTGCCAGCAGCTCATCCCTTAGCGGGGGGCAGTACTTC,CASSSSLSGGQYF
TRBD1,TRBJ1-4,TRBV7-8,NA,TGTGCCAGCAGCGCAGGGGGCACTAATGAAAAACTGTTTTTT,CASSAGGTNEKLFF
TRBD2,TRBJ2-7,TRBV19,NA,TGTGCCAGTAGTACGACTAGCGGCTCCTACGAGCAGTACTTC,CASSTTSGSYEQYF
NA,TRBJ2-3,TRBV18,NA,TGTGCCAGCTCACCCCCGGGGGATACGCAGTATTTT,CASSPPGDTQYF
NA,TRBJ1-1,TRBV15,NA,TGTGCCACCAGCAGAGATCGGGGCGGGAGCACTGAAGCTTTCTTT,CATSRDRGGSTEAFF
NA,TRBJ1-1,TRBV28,NA,TGTGCCAGCAGTTTCGCCGAAGACCGGCGGGAAGCTTTCTTT,CASSFAEDRREAFF
NA,TRBJ2-2,TRBV5-5,NA,TGTGCCAGCAGTTTCGGACAGCGCACCGGGGAGCTGTTTTTT,CASSFGQRTGELFF
NA,TRBJ1-5,TRBV18,NA,TGTGCCAGCTCACCTTATGGGGCGGACAGTCAGGGGAATCAGCCCCAGCATTTT,CASSPYGADSQGNQPQHF
NA,TRBJ1-6,TRBV6-5,NA,TGTGCCAGCAGGACCCGGACCAAGGGAGATTCACCCCTCCACTTT,CASRTRTKGDSPLHF
NA,TRBJ1-1,TRBV5-1,NA,TGCGCCAGCAGCTTGGATCCCGGTTTTAGGGGCGGCACTGAAGCTTTCTTT,CASSLDPGFRGGTEAFF
TRBD2,TRBJ2-5,TRBV5-1,NA,TGCGCCAGCAGCTCGACTAGCGCCCAAGAGACCCAGTACTTC,CASSSTSAQETQYF
TRBD1,TRBJ1-6,TRBV6-2/TRBV6-3,NA,TGTGCCAGCAGTTACCACGGTGGACAGGTACGGCTTTCACCCCTCCACTTT,CASSYHGGQVRLSPLHF
NA,TRBJ1-6,TRBV7-3,few,TGTGCCAGCAGCCTCGGGACAAGTAATTCACCCCTCCACTTT,CASSLGTSNSPLHF
NA,TRBJ2-3,TRBV5-1,NA,TGCGCCAGCAGCTCTGGGGGGGGCCTCACAGATACGCAGTATTTT,CASSSGGGLTDTQYF
NA,TRBJ1-2,TRBV5-3,NA,TGTGCCAGAAGCCCTTGCGGGACTTTCTATGGCTACACCTTC,CARSPCGTFYGYTF
NA,TRBJ2-3,TRBV5-5,NA,TGTGCCAGCAGCCCTATGGGCCCCCCGGATACGCAGTATTTT,CASSPMGPPDTQYF
NA,TRBJ1-5,TRBV5-4,NA,TGTGCCAGCAGCTTGGACGGGGGTATGGAACAGCCCCAGCATTTT,CASSLDGGMEQPQHF
NA,TRBJ1-6,TRBV4-1,NA,TGCGCCAGCAGCCAAGATGGTTCCGGGGTCGGGCTTTACAGTTCACCCCTCCACTTT,CASSQDGSGVGLYSSPLHF
TRBD2,TRBJ2-2,TRBV9,NA,TGTGCCAGCAGCGTAGGGGTAGCGGGGGGGCCCGGGGAGCTGTTTTTT,CASSVGVAGGPGELFF
NA,TRBJ2-5,TRBV27,NA,TGTGCCAGCAGTTTATCGGGCTGGGGGCAGACCCAGTACTTC,CASSLSGWGQTQYF
TRBD1,TRBJ2-7,TRBV4-2,NA,TGTGCCAGCAGCCAAGGCGTAATAGGGGGCCCGGAGGACGAGCAGTACTTC,CASSQGVIGGPEDEQYF
NA,TRBJ2-5,TRBV19,NA,TGTGCCAGCCGGGGAAATGCGGGATTCCAAGAGACCCAGTACTTC,CASRGNAGFQETQYF
TRBD2,TRBJ2-7,TRBV7-8,NA,TGTGCCAGCAGCTTAGAGGAGGGAGGGTTTTACTACGAGCAGTACTTC,CASSLEEGGFYYEQYF
NA,TRBJ2-7,TRBV9,NA,TGTGCCAGCAGCCCCAGGGCCTACGAGCAGTACTTC,CASSPRAYEQYF
NA,TRBJ2-3,TRBV6-2/TRBV6-3,NA,TGTGCCAGCAGTAGCGTAGGGGTCCCAGATACGCAGTATTTT,CASSSVGVPDTQYF
TRBD2,TRBJ2-2,TRBV7-2,once,TGTGCCAGCAGCTTAGCGCTAGCGGGCGGGGAGCTGTTTTTT,CASSLALAGGELFF
NA,TRBJ2-7,TRBV6-1,NA,TGTGCCAGCAGTGAAACCCAGGGTGAGCAGTACTTC,CASSETQGEQYF
NA,TRBJ2-5,TRBV27,NA,TGTGCCAGCAGTTTATCCCCCTGGACGTCTGGCGGAGGGACCCAGTACTTC,CASSLSPWTSGGGTQYF
TRBD2,TRBJ2-1,TRBV4-2,NA,TGTGCCACCAAAGCGGGAGCACCCTACAATGAGCAGTTCTTC,CATKAGAPYNEQFF
TRBD2,TRBJ2-1,TRBV6-2/TRBV6-3,NA,TGTGCCAGCAGTTCGGCCGGGACTAGCGACAATGAGCAGTTCTTC,CASSSAGTSDNEQFF
TRBD2,TRBJ2-1,TRBV4-1,NA,TGCGCCAGCAGCCACTCCACCGCGGCTAGCGGTGAGCAGTTCTTC,CASSHSTAASGEQFF
NA,TRBJ1-2,TRBV11-1,once,TGTGCCACCAGAGTGCTGGGCGGCTACACCTTC,CATRVLGGYTF
TRBD1,TRBJ1-4,TRBV7-9,NA,TGTGCCAGCAGCCCCACAGGGGATGAAAAACTGTTTTTT,CASSPTGDEKLFF
NA,TRBJ2-5,TRBV19,NA,TGTGCCAGTACCCCACCAGGCCGGGAGACCCAGTACTTC,CASTPPGRETQYF
NA,TRBJ2-4,TRBV18,NA,TGTGCCAGCTCACCGGCACAGGTCTCCATTCAGTACTTC,CASSPAQVSIQYF
NA,TRBJ2-3,TRBV2,NA,TGTGCCAGCAGTCTACTCACGACAGGAGCAGATACGCAGTATTTT,CASSLLTTGADTQYF
TRBD1,TRBJ1-1,TRBV2,NA,TGTGCCAGCAGTGGAGGGGGCTCGGAAGCTTTCTTT,CASSGGGSEAFF
TRBD1,TRBJ2-3,TRBV5-4,NA,TGTGCCAGCAGCGGACAGGGCATCACAGATACGCAGTATTTT,CASSGQGITDTQYF
NA,TRBJ2-1,TRBV11-3,NA,TGTGCCAGCAGCTCGTCTAGCAAATCCTACAATGAGCAGTTCTTC,CASSSSSKSYNEQFF
TRBD1,TRBJ2-1,TRBV6-6,NA,TGTGCCAGCAGTTTTACACAGGGGGGACAGGAGCAGTTCTTC,CASSFTQGGQEQFF
NA,TRBJ2-3,TRBV3-1/TRBV3-2,NA,TGTGCCAGCAGCATAAGCCCCGGCACAGATACGCAGTATTTT,CASSISPGTDTQYF
TRBD1,TRBJ2-2,TRBV3-1/TRBV3-2,NA,TGTGCCAGCAGCCGCGGGACAGGGAATTTCGCCGGGGAGCTGTTTTTT,CASSRGTGNFAGELFF
TRBD1,TRBJ1-5,TRBV6-6,NA,TGTGCCAGCAGTCGAACAGGGGTAGGAGGCAATCAGCCCCAGCATTTT,CASSRTGVGGNQPQHF
NA,TRBJ2-7,TRBV3-1/TRBV3-2,NA,TGTGCCAGCAGCCATGCGGACTCCTACGAGCAGTACTTC,CASSHADSYEQYF
NA,TRBJ1-2,TRBV10-3,NA,TGTGCCATCAGTGAAAGACGGGACTATGGCTACACCTTC,CAISERRDYGYTF
TRBD1,TRBJ2-7,TRBV5-1,NA,TGCGCCAGCAGCCCCCCGGACAGGGTTTCGAGGGAGCAGTACTTC,CASSPPDRVSREQYF
NA,TRBJ1-1,TRBV28,NA,TGTGCCAGCAGTCCCGGGGGGCGGGAGACTGAAGCTTTCTTT,CASSPGGRETEAFF
TRBD1,TRBJ2-2,TRBV2,NA,TGTGCCAGAGACAGGGGGCAGGCCGGGGAGCTGTTTTTT,CARDRGQAGELFF
TRBD2,TRBJ2-7,TRBV5-1,NA,TGCGCCAGCAGCTTGGCTCGGGAGGGTGAGGAGCAGTACTTC,CASSLAREGEEQYF